This T cell receptor (beta chain) derives from a study of shared clonotypes between healthy human individuals. CDR3 length: 13 amino acids. V was trimmed by 2 bases and J by 5 bases, leaving 6 bases between them. The V gene's germline CDR1 is MNHEY and CDR2 SVGAGI. Terminally differentiated effector memory CD45RA+ cells were excluded by CCR7 positive selection of CD45RO-negative cells. Around 30,000 T cell genomes, or approximately 0.2 ug DNA, went into the sorted-subset replicate PCRs. Method: immunoSEQ multiplex PCR; TCRdb's copy keeps in-frame clones and lacks some. The sample includes hundreds of thousands of clones, nearly 98% of them seen just once.

The V and J genes are TRBV6-5 and TRBJ2-2, with D maybe TRBD2 (6 bases). The sequence came from a man aged 25 to 45 in good health. What was sequenced was naive CD8+ T cells sorted from blood. CDR3 protein: CASSYAGTGELFF. The CDR3, as DNA: TGTGCCAGCAGTTACGCGGGGACCGGGGAGCTGTTTTTT.